This T cell receptor (beta chain) appears in the sequencing data of a study of blood T cell repertoires in COVID-19. The overall study: The United States, Italy and Spain supplied acute and convalescent COVID-19 samples. Sources were T cells, B-cell-depleted T cells, or PBMCs; the material itself was cDNA or gDNA.

The CDR3 is made up of 16 amino acids. Trimming cost V 0 bases and J 0 bases, with 8 bases left between them. CDR1 and CDR2 (germline): LNHNV, YYDKDF (reference sequence). Only in-frame clones appear in the TCRdb table, and some are missing; sequencing was by immunoSEQ multiplex PCR. Here the sample spans some 64,000 clones, approximately 72% being singletons. The receptor was isolated from a woman in her 70s with COVID-19, enrolled during active disease. The V and J genes are TRBV15 and TRBJ1-4; TRBD1 is a possible D gene (5 bases). The sequenced sample was peripheral blood. CDR3 sequence: CATSRDRGATNEKLFF. CDR3 DNA: TGTGCCACCAGCAGAGATCGGGGGGCAACTAATGAAAAACTGTTTTTT.